This TCR beta chain was profiled in a study of cytomegalovirus exposure and HLA in healthy donors. This CDR3 has 20 residues. Germline-derived CDR1 and CDR2 are SNHLY and FYNNEI. Trimming at V came to 7 bases and at J to 6 bases, leaving 24 bases not matched to a gene. Study-wide results and limits: Presence/absence analyses took donor sequencing depth as roughly uniform.

About this clone itself: As yet, its antigen is unknown.

The PCR ran on 60 Vbeta and 13 Jbeta primers. Produced via immunoSEQ multiplex PCR; TCRdb's table is partial and in-frame only. The sample shows under 250,000 clones, roughly three quarters of them seen only once. The gene calls are TRBV2 and TRBJ2-1; 10 nucleotides line up with TRBD2. The receptor was derived from a man over 45 in good health and CMV-seronegative. Sequenced material: PBMCs. CDR3 sequence reads: CASTHPGVAGGPWPRNEQFF. The CDR3 region has the DNA TGTGCCAGCACCCACCCCGGGGTAGCGGGAGGCCCCTGGCCCCGCAATGAGCAGTTCTTC.